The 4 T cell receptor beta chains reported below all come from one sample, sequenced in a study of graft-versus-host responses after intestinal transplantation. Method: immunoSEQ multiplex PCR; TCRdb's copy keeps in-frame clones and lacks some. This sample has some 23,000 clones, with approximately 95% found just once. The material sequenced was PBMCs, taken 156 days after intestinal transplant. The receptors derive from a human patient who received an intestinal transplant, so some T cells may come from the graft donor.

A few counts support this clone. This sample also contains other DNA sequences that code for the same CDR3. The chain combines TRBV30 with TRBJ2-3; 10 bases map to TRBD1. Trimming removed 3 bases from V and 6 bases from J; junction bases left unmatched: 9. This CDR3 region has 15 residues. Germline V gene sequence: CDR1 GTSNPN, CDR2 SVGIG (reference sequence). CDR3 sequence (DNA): TGTGCCTGGAGGGGGGGACAGGGGCCGGGGGATACGCAGTATTTT. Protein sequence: CAWRGGQGPGDTQYF.

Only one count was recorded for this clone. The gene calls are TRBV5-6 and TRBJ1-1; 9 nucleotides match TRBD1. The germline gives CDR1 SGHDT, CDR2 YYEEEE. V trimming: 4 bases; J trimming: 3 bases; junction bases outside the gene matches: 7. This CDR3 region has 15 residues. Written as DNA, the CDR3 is TGTGCCAGCAGCCAGGGGGACAGGGATGACACTGAAGCTTTCTTT. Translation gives CASSQGDRDDTEAFF. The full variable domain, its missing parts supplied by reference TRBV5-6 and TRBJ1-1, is DAGVTQSPTHLIKTRGQQVTLRCSPKSGHDTVSWYQQALGQGPQFIFQYYEEEERQRGNFPDRFSGHQFPNYSSELNVNALLLGDSALYLCASSQGDRDDTEAFFGQGTRLTVV.

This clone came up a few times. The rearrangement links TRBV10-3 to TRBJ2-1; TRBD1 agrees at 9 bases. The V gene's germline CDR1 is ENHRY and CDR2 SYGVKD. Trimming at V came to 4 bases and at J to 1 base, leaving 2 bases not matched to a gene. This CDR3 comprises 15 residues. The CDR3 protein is CAISAQGASYNEQFF. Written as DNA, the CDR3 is TGTGCCATCAGTGCACAGGGGGCATCCTACAATGAGCAGTTCTTC.

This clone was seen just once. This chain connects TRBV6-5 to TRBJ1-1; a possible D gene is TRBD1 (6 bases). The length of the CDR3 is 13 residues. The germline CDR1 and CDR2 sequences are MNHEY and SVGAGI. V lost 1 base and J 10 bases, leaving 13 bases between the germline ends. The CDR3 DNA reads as TGTGCCAGCAGTTACTGGGAGCAGGGGATAGCTTTCTTT. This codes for CASSYWEQGIAFF.